Each of the 27 T cell receptor beta chains below was sequenced from the same sample in a study of T cell responses to AZD1222 COVID-19 vaccine. Assay: immunoSEQ multiplex PCR; the TCRdb copy retains only in-frame clones and omits some. The repertoire consists of more than 95,000 clones, with 80% to 90% occurring once and the leading ten covering 1.5% to 1.8%. Material: peripheral blood, obtained on day 0 of AZD1222 vaccination. The source is an adult in good health.

This clone was seen only once. The CDR3 is CASRPTPGNTIYF. CDR3 nucleotide sequence: TGTGCCAGCAGGCCAACACCAGGAAACACCATATATTTT. The chain uses TRBV2 and TRBJ1-3; D is uncertain. The V gene lost 6 bases and the J gene lost 4 bases, with 10 bases spanning the gap. Germline lookup yields CDR1 SNHLY and CDR2 FYNNEI. The length of the CDR3 is 13 residues.

This clone appeared a single time. The chain is built from TRBV5-1 and TRBJ2-1; D gene ambiguous. The CDR3 sequence is 12 residues long. CDR1 and CDR2 (germline): SGHRS, YFSETQ. The V and J ends lost 1 base and 6 bases respectively, with 5 bases between them. The CDR3 protein is CASSLSLNEQFF. The CDR3 DNA follows: TGCGCCAGCAGCTTGTCTCTCAATGAGCAGTTCTTC.

The chain has TRBV11-2 and TRBJ2-1; 10 bases fit TRBD2. V was pared by 1 base and J by 4 bases, with 4 bases of the junction left unmatched. Germline V gives CDR1 SGHAT, CDR2 FQNNGV. The length of the CDR3 is 16 residues. CDR3 sequence reads: CASSLVGLADYNEQFF. In nucleotides, the CDR3 is TGTGCCAGCAGCTTAGTAGGACTAGCGGATTACAATGAGCAGTTCTTC.

The chain employs TRBV7-9 and TRBJ2-5, with 8 bases fitting TRBD1. Germline CDR1 SEHNR, CDR2 FQNEAQ (reference sequence). The CDR3 is made up of 16 amino acids. V was pared by 5 bases and J by 3 bases, with 11 bases of the junction left unmatched. In DNA form, the CDR3 reads TGTGCCAGCAGCGCCCTATCTCCAGGGGGCAAAGAGACCCAGTACTTC. This sequence encodes CASSALSPGGKETQYF.

The chain has TRBV27 and TRBJ2-7; no firm D call. V lost 2 bases, J lost 3 bases, and 8 bases lay in between. The CDR3 runs 13 residues. Germline V lookup: CDR1 MNHEY, CDR2 SMNVEV (reference sequence). The CDR3 DNA follows: TGTGCCAGCAGTTTAACTGCAAACTACGAGCAGTACTTC. Its translation is CASSLTANYEQYF.

The chain employs TRBV27 and TRBJ2-3; no clear D. Germline V gives CDR1 MNHEY, CDR2 SMNVEV (reference sequence). V lost 5 bases, J lost 7 bases, and 16 bases lay in between. This CDR3 is built from 14 residues. CDR3 residues: CASSAPMSSNTQYF. The CDR3 bases are TGTGCCAGCAGTGCTCCGATGAGCTCGAATACGCAGTATTTT.

This chain joins TRBV5-1 and TRBJ2-5, with D hard to call. This CDR3 comprises 15 residues. Looked up from germline, CDR1 is SGHRS and CDR2 is YFSETQ. The germline V and J ends were trimmed by 3 bases and 0 bases, with 12 bases remaining between them. CDR3 nucleotides: TGCGCCAGCAGCTCAACGACACCGGACCAAGAGACCCAGTACTTC. This sequence encodes CASSSTTPDQETQYF.

The J gene is TRBJ1-1, the V gene TRBV4-1; perhaps TRBD1 as D (5 bases). Germline CDR1 MGHRA, CDR2 YSYEKL. The length of the CDR3 is 17 residues. Trimming shortened V by 1 base and J by 2 bases, and 17 bases separated the two germline ends. The CDR3 is CASSQVYRQITNTEAFF. DNA of the CDR3: TGCGCCAGCAGCCAAGTTTACAGGCAGATAACTAACACTGAAGCTTTCTTT.

V usage is TRBV28 and J usage is TRBJ1-1; 7 bases are shared with TRBD1. The CDR3 totals 15 residues. J gave up 1 base and V 6 bases, and 8 bases lay outside the gene matches. Germline values: CDR1 MDHEN, CDR2 SYDVKM. The CDR3 sequence: CASSRQGEGNTEAFF. DNA of the CDR3: TGTGCCAGCAGCCGTCAGGGGGAAGGGAACACTGAAGCTTTCTTT.

The rearrangement joins TRBV5-1 to TRBJ1-3; possibly TRBD1 for D (5 bases). V was shortened by 4 bases and J by 0 bases, with 8 bases between the two germline ends. The CDR3 is 14 amino acids. CDR1 and CDR2 (germline): SGHRS, YFSETQ. The CDR3 DNA is TGCGCCAGCAGCACCGGGGGCTCTGGAAACACCATATATTTT. Protein product: CASSTGGSGNTIYF.

V is TRBV27 and J is TRBJ2-7, with a possible D match to TRBD1 (6 bases). The CDR3 length is 12 residues. CDR1 and CDR2 from the germline V gene are MNHEY and SMNVEV (reference sequence). Trimming pared 3 bases from V and 7 bases from J, leaving 10 bases between. The CDR3 sequence: CASSFPGQEQYF. The CDR3 DNA is TGTGCCAGCAGTTTCCCCGGACAGGAGCAGTACTTC.

This clone was seen a handful of times. The rearrangement links TRBV5-4 to TRBJ2-1; D may be TRBD1 or TRBD2 (5 bases each). In germline, CDR1 is SGHNT, CDR2 YYREEE (reference sequence). Trimming cost V 3 bases and J 13 bases, with 20 bases left between them. The CDR3 extends over 14 amino acids. The CDR3 reads CASSWDGYNSLQFF. In nucleotides, the CDR3 is TGTGCCAGCAGCTGGGACGGGTACAATTCTCTTCAGTTCTTC.

The rearrangement links TRBV19 to TRBJ1-6; no clear D gene. V shed 4 bases and J shed 0 bases, with 10 bases lying between them. The CDR3 extends over 16 amino acids. Germline-derived CDR1 and CDR2 are LNHDA and SQIVND (reference sequence). In DNA form, the CDR3 reads TGTGCCAGTAGTAGCCGCCCGCTCTCCTATAATTCACCCCTCCACTTT. Protein product: CASSSRPLSYNSPLHF.

The J gene is TRBJ1-5, the V gene TRBV6-2 or TRBV6-3; 8 bases fit TRBD1. V lost 0 bases, J lost 7 bases, and 8 bases stayed unmatched. The CDR3 consists of 16 residues. In germline, CDR1 is MNHEY, CDR2 SVGEGT. CDR3 region: CASSYSWQGAGQPQHF. The CDR3 bases are TGTGCCAGCAGTTACTCATGGCAGGGGGCCGGGCAGCCCCAGCATTTT.

The V call is TRBV6-5, the J call TRBJ1-6; no reliable D call. Germline CDR1 MNHEY, CDR2 SVGAGI. CDR3 length: 14 residues. V was pared by 6 bases and J by 9 bases, with 15 bases between. The DNA for the CDR3 is TGTGCCAGCAGGCCGGGCAACACTGTTTCACCCCTCCACTTT. Translation gives CASRPGNTVSPLHF.

This chain links TRBV29-1 with TRBJ2-1; D is uncertain. Germline CDR1 reads SQVTM; CDR2 reads ANQGSEA. V was cut by 1 base and J by 10 bases, with 2 bases left in between. This CDR3 is 9 amino acids long. CDR3 residues: CSVEVEQFF. In DNA, the CDR3 is TGCAGCGTTGAAGTAGAGCAGTTCTTC.

V gene TRBV28 combines with J gene TRBJ2-7; D call uncertain. The CDR3 is 13 amino acids. Trimming left V 8 bases short and J 4 bases short, with 15 bases between. Germline V CDR1 and CDR2: MDHEN, SYDVKM. The CDR3 DNA follows: TGTGCCAGCGCCCCCAGTGGCCAGTACGAGCAGTACTTC. It codes for CASAPSGQYEQYF. The full variable domain, with the rest looked up from reference TRBV28 and TRBJ2-7, is DVKVTQSSRYLVKRTGEKVFLECVQDMDHENMFWYRQDPGLGLRLIYFSYDVKMKEKGDIPEGYSVSREKKERFSLILESASTNQTSMYLCASAPSGQYEQYFGPGTRLTVT.

This clone was counted only a few times. This chain connects TRBV6-4 to TRBJ2-2; 8 bases match TRBD2. V shed 0 bases, J shed 4 bases, and the junction held 4 bases outside the gene matches. The CDR3 has 16 residues. In germline, CDR1 is MRHNA, CDR2 SNTAGT. The DNA for the CDR3 is TGTGCCAGCAGTGACTCGGTAGCGGGGTCCACCGGGGAGCTGTTTTTT. The encoded protein is CASSDSVAGSTGELFF.

The chain employs TRBV12-5 and TRBJ1-2, with unresolved D. V dropped 1 base and J dropped 1 base, with 7 bases sitting between them. Germline V gene lookup returns CDR1 LGHNT and CDR2 FRNRAP. This CDR3 comprises 14 residues. CDR3 region: CASGLGTLNYGYTF. CDR3 coding DNA: TGTGCTAGTGGTTTGGGGACCCTTAACTATGGCTACACCTTC.

The chain has TRBV6-5 and TRBJ2-3; weak D call: TRBD2 (7 bases). Germline-derived CDR1 and CDR2 are MNHEY and SVGAGI. V dropped 3 bases and J dropped 3 bases, with 13 bases sitting between them. This CDR3 has 15 residues. In nucleotides, the CDR3 is TGTGCCAGCAGTTATGCGGGGAGGGGGACAGATACGCAGTATTTT. Translating gives CASSYAGRGTDTQYF.

This clone has just one count. The rearrangement links TRBV4-1 to TRBJ2-3; 9 nucleotides agree with TRBD1. From germline, CDR1 is MGHRA and CDR2 YSYEKL. The CDR3 has 21 residues. Trimming at V came to 1 base and at J to 2 bases, leaving 19 bases not matched to a gene. CDR3 loop: CASSQVRQAKWTGEDTDTQYF. Written as DNA, the CDR3 is TGCGCCAGCAGCCAAGTTAGGCAAGCCAAGTGGACAGGGGAGGACACAGATACGCAGTATTTT.

The chain has TRBV30 and TRBJ2-5; D is perhaps TRBD1 (6 bases). The CDR3 is made up of 15 amino acids. The germline CDR1 and CDR2 sequences are GTSNPN and SVGIG (reference sequence). Trimming left V 2 bases short and J 7 bases short, with 20 bases between. CDR3 loop: CAWSSRDISRGTQYF. The CDR3 nucleotides are TGTGCCTGGAGTTCCCGGGACATTTCAAGAGGGACCCAGTACTTC. The whole variable domain, filled in from reference TRBV30 and TRBJ2-5, reads SQTIHQWPATLVQPVGSPLSLECTVEGTSNPNLYWYRQAAGRGLQLLFYSVGIGQISSEVPQNLSASRPQDRQFILSSKKLLLSDSGFYLCAWSSRDISRGTQYFGPGTRLLVL.

This clone was seen only a few times. The chain combines TRBV11-1 with TRBJ1-3, with D hard to call. This CDR3 is 16 amino acids long. The V gene's germline CDR1 is SGHAT and CDR2 FQDESV (reference sequence). The V end lost 5 bases, the J end lost 0 bases, and 14 bases lay between the germline ends. CDR3 amino acids: CASSVNPGYSGNTIYF. The CDR3 bases are TGTGCCAGCAGCGTAAACCCCGGATACTCTGGAAACACCATATATTTT.

This rearrangement joins TRBV5-1 to TRBJ2-7; 13 positions match TRBD2. Germline CDR1 and CDR2: SGHRS and YFSETQ. The CDR3 contains 16 residues. V shed 4 bases and J 0 bases; nucleotides not matched to a gene: 4. As DNA, the CDR3 is TGCGCCAGCAGCCCCCGGACTAGCGGGAGCTCCTACGAGCAGTACTTC. The encoded protein is CASSPRTSGSSYEQYF.

The rearrangement links TRBV6-5 to TRBJ2-7; no firm D call. The V gene lost 2 bases and the J gene lost 6 bases, with 14 bases spanning the gap. The length of the CDR3 is 14 residues. CDR1 and CDR2 (germline): MNHEY, SVGAGI. The CDR3 sequence: CASSYGVSSSEQYF. The DNA for the CDR3 is TGTGCCAGCAGTTACGGGGTTTCCAGTAGCGAGCAGTACTTC.

This chain connects TRBV27 to TRBJ2-1; 7 bases agree with TRBD2. Germline V gene data show CDR1 as MNHEY and CDR2 as SMNVEV (reference sequence). The CDR3 loop spans 17 amino acids. The ends lost 1 base at V and 2 bases at J; junction bases unmatched: 8. The CDR3 reads CASSLLDSAGAYNEQFF. The DNA of the CDR3 is TGTGCCAGCAGTTTATTAGATTCTGCGGGAGCCTACAATGAGCAGTTCTTC.

With regard to this clone: It is likely a read error, because the conserved phenylalanine at the end of the CDR3 is missing. It is unclear where the CDR3 begins or ends on the DNA, so no DNA is shown, and the CDR3 is as TCRdb lists it. The rearrangement links TRBV21-1 to TRBJ2-7; TRBD2, the table's D call, was not compared with the DNA. TRBV21-1 is an annotated pseudogene. The CDR3 length equals 9 residues, ends included. CDR3 protein: CASSLQRGP.